The TCR beta chain described here comes from a study of blood T cell repertoires in COVID-19. CDR1 is MDHEN and CDR2 is SYDVKM in the germline V gene. The CDR3 loop spans 14 amino acids. The J segment lost 7 bases and the V segment lost 7 bases, leaving 11 bases of the junction unmatched. Sequencing used immunoSEQ multiplex PCR; TCRdb keeps in-frame clones, though not all of them. Of roughly 400,000 clones listed, 87% are singletons. Source material: PBMCs or T cells enriched from blood (not recorded which). The V call is TRBV28, the J call TRBJ1-2; 8 nucleotides match TRBD1. This TCR came from a woman in her fifties or sixties who had recovered from COVID-19. CDR3 DNA sequence: TGTGCCAGCACCTTCCCAACAGGGGGAGGTGGCTACACCTTC. Protein product: CASTFPTGGGGYTF.